A single sample is the source of the 31 T cell receptor beta chains below, sequenced in a study of blood T cell repertoires in COVID-19. TCRdb keeps only in-frame clones here, not all; method: immunoSEQ multiplex PCR. Seen here are over 150,000 clones, roughly 80% observed once, and the top ten hold approximately 10%. Sequencing input: peripheral blood. These receptors originate from a man in his sixties or seventies with active or convalescent COVID-19.

The chain recombines TRBV4-3 with TRBJ2-3, with TRBD2 as a possible D gene (5 bases). CDR3 size: 15 residues. The V gene lost 0 bases and the J gene lost 5 bases, with 12 bases spanning the gap. Germline assignment: CDR1 LGHNA and CDR2 YSLEER. The CDR3 region is CASSQDSASRDTQYF. The CDR3 coding sequence is TGCGCCAGCAGCCAAGATTCGGCTAGCCGAGATACGCAGTATTTT.

The gene calls are TRBV6-5 and TRBJ2-1, with a tentative D call TRBD2 (5 bases). Trimming shortened V by 6 bases and J by 0 bases, and 12 bases separated the two germline ends. The CDR3 loop spans 15 amino acids. Looked up from germline, CDR1 is MNHEY and CDR2 is SVGAGI. Here the CDR3 DNA reads TGTGCCAGCAGGGAGGTGAGCGGCTCCTACAATGAGCAGTTCTTC. It translates to CASREVSGSYNEQFF.

The chain uses TRBV30 and TRBJ1-5; D possibly corresponds to TRBD1 (5 bases). This CDR3 comprises 15 residues. Germline values: CDR1 GTSNPN, CDR2 SVGIG (reference sequence). V was pared by 1 base and J by 4 bases, with 14 bases between. The CDR3 nucleotides are TGTGCCTGGAGTGACAAGTGGAAGGGGAATCAGCCCCAGCATTTT. This sequence encodes CAWSDKWKGNQPQHF.

The chain carries TRBV6-5 and TRBJ1-1, with 12 bases lining up with TRBD1. V lost 4 bases, J lost 4 bases, and 7 bases stayed unmatched. Germline V gene data show CDR1 as MNHEY and CDR2 as SVGAGI. CDR3 size: 16 residues. The CDR3 loop is CASSLNRDRGPTEAFF. The CDR3 DNA sequence: TGTGCCAGCAGTTTGAACCGGGACAGGGGGCCCACTGAAGCTTTCTTT.

This chain joins TRBV6-5 and TRBJ1-5; possible D gene TRBD1, 5 bases. V lost 8 bases and J lost 3, with 14 bases in between. Germline V gene data show CDR1 as MNHEY and CDR2 as SVGAGI. The CDR3 runs to 14 residues. CDR3 sequence reads: CASVGEGNNQPQHF. CDR3 nucleotide sequence: TGTGCCAGCGTGGGGGAGGGAAACAATCAGCCCCAGCATTTT.

The V call is TRBV5-8, the J call TRBJ2-7; no definite D call. The length of the CDR3 is 13 residues. From germline, CDR1 is SGHTS and CDR2 YDEGEE. Trimming shortened V by 4 bases and J by 5 bases, and 13 bases separated the two germline ends. CDR3: CASSKTGLDEQYF. DNA of the CDR3: TGTGCCAGCAGCAAGACGGGTCTCGACGAGCAGTACTTC.

V and J are TRBV9 and TRBJ1-1; TRBD1 aligns across 7 bases. V dropped 5 bases and J dropped 0; count of bases not matched to a gene: 1. The CDR3 extends over 13 amino acids. Germline loops: CDR1 SGDLS, CDR2 YYNGEE. For the CDR3, the DNA is TGTGCCAGCAGGGGACAGATGAACACTGAAGCTTTCTTT. Translation gives CASRGQMNTEAFF.

This clone has only a few counts. The chain carries TRBV6-2 or TRBV6-3 and TRBJ2-3, with 9 positions matching TRBD2. V dropped 6 bases and J dropped 14; count of bases not matched to a gene: 12. CDR1 and CDR2 from the germline V gene are MNHEY and SVGEGT. CDR3 length: 13 residues. The CDR3, as DNA: TGTGCCAGCAGCCCCCTGGGGCTAGCGGGGAGGTATTTT. It codes for CASSPLGLAGRYF.

This sequence joins TRBV19 and TRBJ2-1, with D unresolved. CDR1 and CDR2 from the germline V gene are LNHDA and SQIVND (reference sequence). The CDR3 is 12 amino acids. V gave up 3 bases and J gave up 4 bases, with 4 bases separating them. The CDR3 nucleotides read TGTGCCAGTAGTATGGAGTACAATGAGCAGTTCTTC. Residues: CASSMEYNEQFF.

The gene calls are TRBV11-1 and TRBJ2-2; 7 nucleotides line up with TRBD1. The germline gives CDR1 SGHAT, CDR2 FQDESV (reference sequence). The length of the CDR3 is 16 residues. Unmatched junction bases numbered 10, after V lost 5 bases and J lost 4 bases. CDR3 in DNA: TGTGCCAGCAGCAACCTACAGGGGTACCTCACCGGGGAGCTGTTTTTT. It yields the protein CASSNLQGYLTGELFF.

This sequence joins TRBV10-3 and TRBJ2-2; the D is unclear. V was shortened by 2 bases and J by 6 bases, with 7 bases between the two germline ends. This CDR3 region has 13 residues. Germline values: CDR1 ENHRY, CDR2 SYGVKD. The CDR3 reads CAISEEHAGELFF. The DNA of the CDR3 is TGTGCCATCAGTGAGGAACACGCCGGGGAGCTGTTTTTT.

V gene TRBV4-3 combines with J gene TRBJ2-2, with TRBD2 identical over 14 bases. Germline V CDR1 and CDR2: LGHNA, YSLEER. V was clipped by 2 bases and J by 4 bases; unmatched bases: 3. This CDR3 has 17 amino acids. The CDR3 DNA sequence: TGCGCCAGCAGCCAACGGACTAGCGGGGGGTTCACCGGGGAGCTGTTTTTT. Encoded protein: CASSQRTSGGFTGELFF.

CDR3 region: CASSLAAGPLSYNEQFF. The CDR3, as DNA: TGCGCCAGCAGCTTGGCCGCGGGACCTCTCTCCTACAATGAGCAGTTCTTC. The chain employs TRBV5-1 and TRBJ2-1; a weak D match, TRBD2 (6 bases). The CDR3 loop spans 17 amino acids. V was clipped by 0 bases and J by 0 bases, with 13 bases between them. The germline V gene encodes CDR1 SGHRS and CDR2 YFSETQ.

This chain joins TRBV2 and TRBJ1-3; TRBD1 matches at 10 bases. With V trimmed by 3 bases and J by 2 bases, 4 bases remained unmatched. Germline loops: CDR1 SNHLY, CDR2 FYNNEI. CDR3 length equals 16 residues. The CDR3 here is CASSDDRGPTGNTIYF. The CDR3 DNA is TGTGCCAGCAGTGATGACAGGGGGCCAACTGGAAACACCATATATTTT.

This clone has just a few counts. The J gene is TRBJ2-2, the V gene TRBV11-2; the D is unclear. The CDR3 totals 15 residues. The ends were cut back, 2 bases at V and 6 bases at J, with 13 bases in the middle. CDR1 is SGHAT and CDR2 is FQNNGV in the germline V gene. The chain's CDR3 is CASSLSGAVPGELFF. The DNA of the CDR3 is TGTGCCAGCAGCTTATCGGGTGCGGTGCCCGGGGAGCTGTTTTTT.

The table lists this clone with a count of one. The J gene is TRBJ2-7, the V gene TRBV27; 12 nucleotides line up with TRBD2. In germline, CDR1 is MNHEY, CDR2 SMNVEV (reference sequence). The CDR3 is 15 residues long. After removal of 5 bases from V and 0 bases from J, the junction contained 2 bases not matched to a gene. CDR3 DNA sequence: TGTGCCAGCAGTCCTAGCGGGAGGGCCTCCTACGAGCAGTACTTC. Amino acids: CASSPSGRASYEQYF.

The chain employs TRBV7-9 and TRBJ1-5; tentative D call: TRBD1 (6 bases). Trimming took off 5 bases at V and 1 base at J, with 15 bases between the two ends. This CDR3 has 16 residues. Germline values: CDR1 SEHNR, CDR2 FQNEAQ (reference sequence). The chain's CDR3 is CASSPLVGASNQPQHF. The DNA of the CDR3 is TGTGCCAGCAGCCCCCTCGTGGGGGCAAGCAATCAGCCCCAGCATTTT.

Of note for this clone: The junction differs from germline at one of its ends, possibly a read error. The same CDR3 can be traced to other DNA sequences in this sample. The rearrangement links TRBV5-1 to TRBJ2-7; TRBD1 matches at 7 bases. This CDR3 comprises 19 residues. Germline CDR1 reads SGHRS; CDR2 reads YFSETQ. The CDR3 reads CASSLVSLGTAFSAYEQYF. The CDR3 DNA is TGCGCTAGCAGCTTGGTTTCCCTCGGGACAGCGTTCTCGGCCTACGAGCAGTACTTC. Supplemented by reference TRBV5-1 and TRBJ2-7, the full variable domain reads KAGVTQTPRYLIKTRGQQVTLSCSPISGHRSVSWYQQTPGQGLQFLFEYFSETQRNKGNFPGRFSGRQFSNSRSEMNVSTLELGDSALYLCASSLVSLGTAFSAYEQYFGPGTRLTVT.

The CDR3 sequence is CASRRDSYEQYF. CDR3 coding DNA: TGTGCCAGCAGGCGGGACTCCTACGAGCAGTACTTC. V gene TRBV6-5 combines with J gene TRBJ2-7; D may be TRBD2 (6 bases). Looked up from germline, CDR1 is MNHEY and CDR2 is SVGAGI. The CDR3 covers 12 residues. V was clipped by 6 bases and J by 0 bases, with 6 bases between them.

CDR3 loop: CASRARQAGGYTF. In DNA form, the CDR3 reads TGCGCCAGCAGAGCCCGACAGGCTGGTGGCTACACCTTC. V usage is TRBV10-2 and J usage is TRBJ1-2; D is possibly TRBD1 (6 bases). This CDR3 contains 13 residues. The germline V gene encodes CDR1 WSHSY and CDR2 SAAADI. V dropped 6 bases and J dropped 7 bases, with 15 bases sitting between them.

The V call is TRBV11-3, the J call TRBJ1-1; perhaps TRBD1 as D (6 bases). Germline V lookup: CDR1 SGHNT, CDR2 YENEEA. This CDR3 region has 13 residues. Trimming removed 5 bases from V and 6 bases from J, with 13 bases in between. The CDR3 region is CASSLAGASEAFF. The CDR3, as DNA: TGTGCCAGCAGCCTCGCAGGGGCTTCTGAAGCTTTCTTT. Supplemented by reference TRBV11-3 and TRBJ1-1, the full variable domain reads EAGVVQSPRYKIIEKKQPVAFWCNPISGHNTLYWYLQNLGQGPELLIRYENEEAVDDSQLPKDRFSAERLKGVDSTLKIQPAELGDSAVYLCASSLAGASEAFFGQGTRLTVV.

There are a few counts of this clone. The chain joins TRBV28 to TRBJ1-5; D is undetermined. The CDR3 contains 15 residues. Between the trimmed V and J ends, which lost 10 bases and 0 bases, there was a span of 16 bases. Germline V lookup: CDR1 MDHEN, CDR2 SYDVKM. The chain's CDR3 is CATIVGGSSNQPQHF. In nucleotides, the CDR3 is TGTGCCACCATCGTTGGAGGGAGTAGCAATCAGCCCCAGCATTTT.

This chain connects TRBV5-4 to TRBJ2-7, with D perhaps TRBD2 (6 bases). Germline assignment: CDR1 SGHNT and CDR2 YYREEE (reference sequence). The CDR3 runs to 13 residues. Trimming cost V 8 bases and J 1 base, with 13 bases left between them. CDR3 bases: TGTGCCAGTACTGGCGGGACGTCCTACGAGCAGTACTTC. This sequence encodes CASTGGTSYEQYF.

The chain recombines TRBV28 with TRBJ2-2, with D perhaps matching TRBD2 (6 bases). The CDR3 loop spans 18 amino acids. CDR1 MDHEN and CDR2 SYDVKM come from the germline V gene. V was trimmed by 3 bases and J by 3 bases, leaving 20 bases between them. CDR3 bases: TGTGCCAGCAGTTTGGTCTGGCCAGGGACTTCGGACACCGGGGAGCTGTTTTTT. Residues: CASSLVWPGTSDTGELFF.

This clone showed up just once. The rearrangement uses TRBV27 and TRBJ1-2, with D maybe TRBD1 (6 bases). The ends were cut back, 3 bases at V and 6 bases at J, with 8 bases in the middle. Germline V gene lookup returns CDR1 MNHEY and CDR2 SMNVEV (reference sequence). CDR3 length: 12 amino acids. The CDR3 DNA reads as TGTGCCAGCAGTTTCACAGGGAATGGCTACACCTTC. Protein product: CASSFTGNGYTF.

J is TRBJ1-2 and V is TRBV4-1; no clear D. V lost 3 bases, J lost 0 bases, and 8 bases lay in between. The CDR3 contains 14 residues. Germline V gene lookup returns CDR1 MGHRA and CDR2 YSYEKL. The CDR3 bases are TGCGCCAGCAGCCAGGCCCTTTCTAACTATGGCTACACCTTC. It encodes CASSQALSNYGYTF.

This chain links TRBV27 with TRBJ2-3; 8 nucleotides line up with TRBD2. V trimming: 2 bases; J trimming: 0 bases; junction bases outside the gene matches: 4. The CDR3 contains 16 residues. Germline CDR1 reads MNHEY; CDR2 reads SMNVEV (reference sequence). Written as DNA, the CDR3 is TGTGCCAGCAGTTTAATATTAGCGGGGAGCACAGATACGCAGTATTTT. It encodes CASSLILAGSTDTQYF.

The chain links TRBV28 to TRBJ1-4; D gene unclear. The CDR3 runs to 12 residues. Germline CDR1 is MDHEN and CDR2 is SYDVKM. V lost 6 bases, J lost 7 bases, and 9 bases lay in between. CDR3: CASSPGGEKLFF. CDR3 DNA sequence: TGTGCCAGCAGCCCAGGTGGTGAAAAACTGTTTTTT.

The rearrangement joins TRBV15 to TRBJ1-5; D gene unclear. V dropped 0 bases and J dropped 5 bases, with 11 bases sitting between them. CDR3 size: 15 residues. Germline V CDR1 and CDR2: LNHNV, YYDKDF (reference sequence). The CDR3 region has the DNA TGTGCCACCAGCAGAGATCCGGAGAGTTATCAGCCCCAGCATTTT. This gives the protein CATSRDPESYQPQHF.

The V gene is TRBV28, the J gene TRBJ2-6; D not certain. The V and J ends lost 3 bases and 4 bases respectively, with 13 bases between them. The germline CDR1 and CDR2 sequences are MDHEN and SYDVKM. This CDR3 contains 16 residues. The DNA of the CDR3 is TGTGCCAGCAGTTTCAGGCTCCCAGGAGGGGCCAACGTCCTGACTTTC. The encoded protein is CASSFRLPGGANVLTF.

The chain links TRBV10-1 to TRBJ2-7, with D perhaps matching TRBD2 (6 bases). The germline CDR1 and CDR2 sequences are WNHNN and SYGVQD (reference sequence). Between the trimmed V and J ends, which lost 8 bases and 6 bases, there was a span of 17 bases. This CDR3 contains 13 residues. The DNA of the CDR3 is TGCGCCAGCTCCCGGGACTCTGCCTCCGAGCAGTACTTC. The encoded protein is CASSRDSASEQYF.